The 32 T cell receptor beta chains reported below all come from one sample, sequenced in a study of blood T cell repertoires in COVID-19. Generated by immunoSEQ multiplex PCR, the TCRdb table keeps only in-frame clones and is missing some. This sample has fewer than 650,000 clones, with around 90% found just once. Sequenced sample: peripheral blood. The receptors come from a woman aged 45-59 years with COVID-19, enrolled during active disease.

This clone was counted a single time. The J gene is TRBJ1-5, the V gene TRBV6-2 or TRBV6-3; a weak D match, TRBD1 (6 bases). V was pared by 8 bases and J by 4 bases, with 15 bases between. This CDR3 comprises 14 residues. From germline, CDR1 is MNHEY and CDR2 SVGEGT. In DNA, the CDR3 is TGTGCCAGCCGCCGGGCAGGGGTTAATCAGCCCCAGCATTTT. Translating it yields CASRRAGVNQPQHF.

V is TRBV2 and J is TRBJ1-1; no clear D gene. The CDR3 totals 13 residues. V dropped 4 bases and J dropped 1 base, with 7 bases sitting between them. CDR1 and CDR2 (germline): SNHLY, FYNNEI. CDR3 loop: CASSVNGNTEAFF. The CDR3 DNA reads TGTGCCAGCAGTGTGAACGGGAACACTGAAGCTTTCTTT.

The chain has TRBV6-6 and TRBJ1-2, with TRBD1 as a possible D gene (6 bases). V was clipped by 5 bases and J by 8 bases, with 27 bases between them. There are 17 residues in the CDR3. The germline CDR1 and CDR2 sequences are MNHNY and SVGAGI (reference sequence). CDR3 sequence reads: CASSLGGGLTGRGGYTF. In DNA, the CDR3 is TGTGCCAGCAGTCTCGGGGGGGGCCTTACTGGCCGCGGGGGCTACACCTTC.

V and J are TRBV5-4 and TRBJ1-1, with D hard to call. The CDR3 spans 14 residues. CDR1 is SGHNT and CDR2 is YYREEE in the germline V gene (reference sequence). The germline V and J ends were trimmed by 0 bases and 1 base, with 7 bases remaining between them. For the CDR3, the DNA is TGTGCCAGCAGCTTGGTAGGGAGGAACACTGAAGCTTTCTTT. Residues: CASSLVGRNTEAFF.

V and J are TRBV15 and TRBJ2-3; the match to TRBD2 covers 8 bases. The length of the CDR3 is 12 residues. CDR1 and CDR2 from the germline V gene are LNHNV and YYDKDF (reference sequence). Trimming at V came to 4 bases and at J to 9 bases, leaving 3 bases not matched to a gene. CDR3 nucleotide sequence: TGTGCCACCAGCACCACTAGCGGAACGCAGTATTTT. This codes for CATSTTSGTQYF.

This clone was counted a single time. Here the CDR3 reads CASSSTLREGNEQFF. CDR3 nucleotide sequence: TGTGCCAGCAGCTCCACCCTCCGGGAAGGGAATGAGCAGTTCTTC. The chain has TRBV11-2 and TRBJ2-1; D perhaps matches TRBD2 (5 bases). The CDR3 has 15 residues. Germline lookup yields CDR1 SGHAT and CDR2 FQNNGV. V lost 4 bases and J lost 7, with 17 bases in between.

The V call is TRBV27, the J call TRBJ2-7; 9 positions agree with TRBD1. V dropped 10 bases and J dropped 3; count of bases not matched to a gene: 13. The CDR3 has 15 amino acids. Germline values: CDR1 MNHEY, CDR2 SMNVEV (reference sequence). The DNA for the CDR3 is TGTGCCACCCTTAAACAGGGGGCAGGGATCTACGAGCAGTACTTC. Translation gives CATLKQGAGIYEQYF.

The chain employs TRBV9 and TRBJ2-7; TRBD1 might be the D (8 bases). The germline V gene encodes CDR1 SGDLS and CDR2 YYNGEE. Deletions cut 5 bases from V and 1 base from J, with 16 bases between. This CDR3 region has 15 residues. The CDR3 sequence is CASSPGQGGSYEQYF. Written as DNA, the CDR3 is TGTGCCAGCAGTCCCGGACAGGGAGGGTCCTACGAGCAGTACTTC.

The chain has TRBV20-1 and TRBJ1-1, with no clear D. Trimming removed 3 bases at V and 1 base at J, with 18 bases between. There are 16 residues in the CDR3. The germline V gene has CDR1 DFQATT and CDR2 SNEGSKA (reference sequence). The CDR3 here is CSASPPDGRGNTEAFF. The CDR3 bases are TGCAGTGCTAGTCCCCCCGATGGACGGGGGAACACTGAAGCTTTCTTT.

This clone is a singleton in its sample. The CDR3 is CATSRALSGANVLTF. The CDR3 region has the DNA TGTGCCACCAGCAGAGCCTTGTCTGGGGCCAACGTCCTGACTTTC. The chain has TRBV15 and TRBJ2-6; D gene unclear. V was shortened by 1 base and J by 1 base, with 5 bases between the two germline ends. The CDR3 extends over 15 amino acids. Germline CDR1 is LNHNV and CDR2 is YYDKDF (reference sequence).

This chain uses TRBV30 with TRBJ2-5, with TRBD1 matching 9 bases. The trim removed 2 bases at V and 4 bases at J, leaving 2 bases unmatched. CDR1 and CDR2 from the germline V gene are GTSNPN and SVGIG (reference sequence). This CDR3 is 13 amino acids long. The CDR3 here is CAWSTDRGETQYF. CDR3 in DNA: TGTGCCTGGAGTACGGACAGGGGAGAGACCCAGTACTTC.

A remark on this clone: An end of the junction does not agree with germline; a read error may underlie this. CDR3 coding DNA: TGTGCTAGTGGATTGGGGGCGGGTGAGCAGTTCTTC. It is translated as CASGLGAGEQFF. The gene calls are TRBV12-5 and TRBJ2-1; perhaps TRBD1 as D (6 bases). The CDR3 extends over 12 amino acids. Germline CDR1 reads LGHNT; CDR2 reads FRNRAP.

CDR3 region: CASSRQQGRGLAEAFF. CDR3 bases: TGCGCCAGCAGCCGCCAACAAGGACGGGGTTTGGCTGAAGCTTTCTTT. V is TRBV4-1 and J is TRBJ1-1; D remains unclear. Trimming took 4 bases from V and 6 from J, leaving 21 bases between them. CDR1 MGHRA and CDR2 YSYEKL come from the germline V gene. This CDR3 spans 16 amino acids.

The chain links TRBV6-1 to TRBJ1-1; tentatively, D is TRBD1 (5 bases). CDR1 and CDR2 (germline): MNHNS, SASEGT. The V end was cut by 0 bases, the J end by 1 base, with 12 bases between. The CDR3 contains 16 residues. Here the CDR3 reads CASSEAGAGWNTEAFF. CDR3 nucleotides: TGTGCCAGCAGTGAAGCTGGGGCGGGATGGAACACTGAAGCTTTCTTT.

V and J are TRBV7-8 and TRBJ1-4; 10 nucleotides match TRBD1. V lost 4 bases and J lost 5; bases outside the gene matches: 10. The germline gives CDR1 SGHVS, CDR2 FQNEAQ. This CDR3 region has 17 residues. The CDR3 region is CASSSGQRGQGNEKLFF. DNA for the CDR3: TGTGCCAGCAGCTCAGGACAGAGGGGACAGGGGAATGAAAAACTGTTTTTT.

This clone was detected once. This CDR3 is also generated by other DNA sequences in the sample. The V and J genes are TRBV9 and TRBJ2-3, with 7 bases lining up with TRBD2. CDR1 is SGDLS and CDR2 is YYNGEE in the germline V gene. Trimming cost V 2 bases and J 2 bases; bases outside gene matches: 2. The CDR3 totals 14 residues. This CDR3 is CASSVRGVTDTQYF. As DNA, the CDR3 is TGTGCCAGCAGCGTTCGGGGGGTCACAGATACGCAGTATTTT.

The chain has TRBV5-1 and TRBJ2-5; D remains ambiguous. Germline V gives CDR1 SGHRS, CDR2 YFSETQ. The CDR3 spans 14 residues. The V end lost 0 bases, the J end lost 1 base, and 7 bases lay between the germline ends. The CDR3 loop reads CASSLGPTQETQYF. DNA for the CDR3: TGCGCCAGCAGCTTGGGGCCAACCCAAGAGACCCAGTACTTC.

This chain uses TRBV7-9 with TRBJ1-1; 8 nucleotides agree with TRBD1. Germline V gene lookup returns CDR1 SEHNR and CDR2 FQNEAQ (reference sequence). CDR3 size: 14 residues. Unmatched junction bases numbered 8, after V lost 6 bases and J lost 5 bases. The CDR3 DNA is TGTGCCAGCAGTCCGACAGGGGTATGGACTGAAGCTTTCTTT. It yields the protein CASSPTGVWTEAFF.

The rearrangement links TRBV9 to TRBJ2-1, with TRBD2 matching over 11 bases. This CDR3 comprises 18 residues. V was pared by 3 bases and J by 0 bases, with 8 bases of the junction left unmatched. Per the germline V gene, CDR1 is SGDLS and CDR2 is YYNGEE. CDR3 residues: CASSGGTSGGHSYNEQFF. In nucleotides, the CDR3 is TGTGCCAGCAGCGGCGGAACTAGCGGGGGACACTCCTACAATGAGCAGTTCTTC.

The chain uses TRBV5-1 and TRBJ1-6; 7 bases are a match to TRBD1. Per germline, CDR1 SGHRS and CDR2 YFSETQ. With 0 bases clipped from V and 3 bases from J, the junction kept 6 bases outside the gene matches. There are 17 residues in the CDR3. The CDR3 protein is CASSLAGGTDYNSPLHF. In DNA form, the CDR3 reads TGCGCCAGCAGCTTGGCCGGCGGGACAGACTATAATTCACCCCTCCACTTT.

This chain uses TRBV30 with TRBJ2-7, with 8 bases matching TRBD1. The V gene's germline CDR1 is GTSNPN and CDR2 SVGIG (reference sequence). The CDR3 length is 13 residues. V gave up 5 bases and J gave up 3 bases; unmatched junction bases: 6. The CDR3 nucleotides are TGTGCCTGGGCCCAGGGGGCTAGCTACGAGCAGTACTTC. Amino acids: CAWAQGASYEQYF.

The chain employs TRBV9 and TRBJ1-3, with 7 positions matching TRBD1. V trimming: 4 bases; J trimming: 4 bases; junction bases outside the gene matches: 5. This CDR3 region has 14 residues. The germline gives CDR1 SGDLS, CDR2 YYNGEE. The CDR3: CASSSPGGGNTIYF. The CDR3 region has the DNA TGTGCCAGCAGCTCTCCAGGGGGAGGAAACACCATATATTTT. The whole variable domain, remainder taken from reference TRBV9 and TRBJ1-3, is DSGVTQTPKHLITATGQRVTLRCSPRSGDLSVYWYQQSLDQGLQFLIQYYNGEERAKGNILERFSAQQFPDLHSELNLSSLELGDSALYFCASSSPGGGNTIYFGEGSWLTVV.

The chain carries TRBV6-5 and TRBJ1-3; no reliable D call. The germline gives CDR1 MNHEY, CDR2 SVGAGI. Deletions cut 2 bases from V and 8 bases from J, with 13 bases between. The CDR3 consists of 14 residues. CDR3 nucleotides: TGTGCCAGCAGTTACAGAGGGCCCGGGGACACCATATATTTT. It encodes CASSYRGPGDTIYF.

This chain uses TRBV7-9 with TRBJ1-1, with D hard to call. CDR1 SEHNR and CDR2 FQNEAQ come from the germline V gene (reference sequence). The CDR3 contains 12 residues. V was shortened by 0 bases and J by 6 bases, with 5 bases between the two germline ends. The CDR3 DNA reads as TGTGCCAGCAGCTTAGCCGGGGCTGAAGCTTTCTTT. Translation: CASSLAGAEAFF. The full variable domain, rest sourced from reference TRBV7-9 and TRBJ1-1, is DTGVSQNPRHKITKRGQNVTFRCDPISEHNRLYWYRQTLGQGPEFLTYFQNEAQLEKSRLLSDRFSAERPKGSFSTLEIQRTEQGDSAMYLCASSLAGAEAFFGQGTRLTVV.

The chain employs TRBV4-1 and TRBJ2-2, with D possibly matching TRBD1 (6 bases). The CDR3 sequence is 16 residues long. Trimming stripped 1 base from V and 0 bases from J, with 9 bases between. Germline V gene lookup returns CDR1 MGHRA and CDR2 YSYEKL. The CDR3 DNA reads TGCGCCAGCAGCCAAGGCCAGGGGCCGAACACCGGGGAGCTGTTTTTT. Its protein product is CASSQGQGPNTGELFF.

A single count supports this clone. CDR3 sequence: CAWSRDRNEKLFF. The CDR3 DNA is TGTGCCTGGAGTCGGGACAGAAATGAAAAACTGTTTTTT. The genes are TRBV30 and TRBJ1-4; 7 nucleotides align to TRBD1. V shed 2 bases and J 5 bases; nucleotides not matched to a gene: 2. Per the germline V gene, CDR1 is GTSNPN and CDR2 is SVGIG (reference sequence). This CDR3 comprises 13 residues. Looking up the rest from reference TRBV30 and TRBJ1-4 gives the full variable domain: SQTIHQWPATLVQPVGSPLSLECTVEGTSNPNLYWYRQAAGRGLQLLFYSVGIGQISSEVPQNLSASRPQDRQFILSSKKLLLSDSGFYLCAWSRDRNEKLFFGSGTQLSVL.

The chain employs TRBV6-4 and TRBJ1-4, with D tentatively TRBD1 (5 bases). Per germline, CDR1 MRHNA and CDR2 SNTAGT. The length of the CDR3 is 13 residues. V was pared by 3 bases and J by 12 bases, with 14 bases between. The CDR3 loop is CASSDGEEQELFF. The CDR3 DNA is TGTGCCAGCAGTGATGGGGAAGAACAGGAACTGTTTTTT.

This rearrangement joins TRBV11-2 to TRBJ2-7, with D maybe TRBD1 (6 bases). Trimming shortened V by 6 bases and J by 8 bases, and 17 bases separated the two germline ends. The length of the CDR3 is 13 residues. CDR1 is SGHAT, CDR2 FQNNGV, per germline. CDR3 DNA sequence: TGTGCCAGCAGGGATAGCAGCAGGGACAAGCAGTACTTC. Its protein is CASRDSSRDKQYF. The full variable domain, its missing parts supplied by reference TRBV11-2 and TRBJ2-7, is EAGVAQSPRYKIIEKRQSVAFWCNPISGHATLYWYQQILGQGPKLLIQFQNNGVVDDSQLPKDRFSAERLKGVDSTLKIQPAKLEDSAVYLCASRDSSRDKQYFGPGTRLTVT.

With regard to this clone: A read error may produce the germline difference seen at one junction end. The chain combines TRBV3-1 (or the pseudogene TRBV3-2) with TRBJ1-2, with a possible D match to TRBD1 (5 bases). CDR1 is LGHDT, CDR2 YNNKEL, per germline (reference sequence). This CDR3 has 11 amino acids. The CDR3 spells CASSQGRDLHF. DNA of the CDR3: TGTGCCAGCAGCCAAGGTCGGGACTTGCACTTC.

This chain connects TRBV6-5 to TRBJ1-6, with 7 nucleotides matching TRBD1. Looked up from germline, CDR1 is MNHEY and CDR2 is SVGAGI. This CDR3 has 14 amino acids. J lost 6 bases, V lost 6 bases, and 5 bases had no gene match. In DNA form, the CDR3 reads TGTGCCAGCAGCCTCGGGACAGCTAATTCACCCCTCCACTTT. Its protein is CASSLGTANSPLHF.

This chain connects TRBV11-2 to TRBJ1-6; no definite D call. The CDR3 totals 16 residues. The germline V and J ends were trimmed by 3 bases and 6 bases, with 15 bases remaining between them. Germline V gene lookup returns CDR1 SGHAT and CDR2 FQNNGV. CDR3 in amino acids: CASSFDDGPINSPLHF. The CDR3 DNA sequence: TGTGCCAGCAGCTTCGACGATGGGCCGATTAATTCACCCCTCCACTTT.

The chain couples TRBV5-1 to TRBJ1-2; 8 bases match TRBD1. The CDR3 is 15 amino acids. The V and J ends lost 2 bases and 5 bases, in that order; junction bases with no gene match: 8. Germline-derived CDR1 and CDR2 are SGHRS and YFSETQ. In DNA form, the CDR3 reads TGCGCCAGCAGCTTCCAACCCGGGACAGGATATGGCTACACCTTC. It specifies CASSFQPGTGYGYTF. Full variable domain (missing parts from reference TRBV5-1 and TRBJ1-2): KAGVTQTPRYLIKTRGQQVTLSCSPISGHRSVSWYQQTPGQGLQFLFEYFSETQRNKGNFPGRFSGRQFSNSRSEMNVSTLELGDSALYLCASSFQPGTGYGYTFGSGTRLTVV.